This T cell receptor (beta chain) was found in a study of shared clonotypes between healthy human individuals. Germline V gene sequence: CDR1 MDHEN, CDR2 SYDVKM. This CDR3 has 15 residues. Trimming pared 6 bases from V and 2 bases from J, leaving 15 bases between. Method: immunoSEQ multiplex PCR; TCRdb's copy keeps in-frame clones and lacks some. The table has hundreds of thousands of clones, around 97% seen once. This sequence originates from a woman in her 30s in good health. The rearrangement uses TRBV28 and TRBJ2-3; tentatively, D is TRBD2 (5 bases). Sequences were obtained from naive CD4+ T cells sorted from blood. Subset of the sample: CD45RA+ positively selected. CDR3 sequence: CASSGAGTSTDTQYF. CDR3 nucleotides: TGTGCCAGCAGCGGCGCGGGCACCTCCACAGATACGCAGTATTTT.